The T cell receptor (beta chain) under discussion was sequenced for a study of shared clonotypes between healthy human individuals. Looking at the study overall: Every donor yielded three CD4 naive, three CD4 memory, two CD8 naive and one CD8 memory plate.

CD45RA-negative memory and CD45RA+ naive subsets were split from the CD4+ cells. In regard to this clone: What it binds is unknown.

Sequencing was performed with immunoSEQ multiplex PCR; in TCRdb, only in-frame clones are kept and a portion is missing. The sample carries millions of clones, approximately 95% recorded once. The study, taken as a whole, reports: Naive subsets usually exceeded memory subsets in estimated richness.

Source material: naive CD4+ T cells sorted from blood. Subset defined: CD45RA+ positively selected. The receptor's source is a man aged 18 to 35 in good health.

DNA for the CDR3: TGTGCCTGGATTGTAGCGGGGGAGCAGTTCTTC. Its protein product is CAWIVAGEQFF. V gene TRBV30 combines with J gene TRBJ2-1; 8 bases map to TRBD2. This CDR3 comprises 11 residues. CDR1 is GTSNPN and CDR2 is SVGIG in the germline V gene (reference sequence). With V trimmed by 4 bases and J by 10 bases, 3 bases remained unmatched.